The subject of this entry is one T cell receptor (beta chain). Antigen: not known. The germline CDR1 and CDR2 sequences are MNHEY and SVGAGI. Trimming at V came to 5 bases and at J to 6 bases, leaving 7 bases not matched to a gene. The CDR3 covers 15 residues. The protocol was immunoSEQ multiplex PCR, while the TCRdb copy is restricted to in-frame clones and leaves out a portion. The table has 98,000 or so clones, approximately 90% seen once. The sample belongs to a study of a mutant IDH1 vaccine in newly diagnosed glioma. Background on the study: Standard pretreatment was either radiotherapy, temozolomide, or, for most, radiochemotherapy with temozolomide.

Time point of the sample: baseline, week 1 (first vaccination visit). Indicated treatment: pre-vaccination baseline after standard-of-care therapy. Study results and limitations: Researchers report vaccine-induced immune responses in more than 90% of patients. Pseudoprogression showed no apparent link to changes in top peripheral T cell clonotypes.

The chain employs TRBV6-5 and TRBJ2-5; 12 bases map to TRBD1. Specimen: PBMCs, collected from a glioma patient treated with radiotherapy, temozolomide or both. The receptor was isolated from a woman between 50 and 59 years old with glioma. DNA for the CDR3: TGTGCCAGCAGTGCCCGGGACAGGGGGCAGAAGACCCAGTACTTC. Its protein is CASSARDRGQKTQYF.